A single sample gave rise to the 32 T cell receptor beta chains below, sequenced in a study of spatial heterogeneity in lung cancer. Regarding time point: sample taken at primary tumor resection. No cells were sorted before sequencing. The whole RNA sequenced was extracted from tumor, nontumor lung or frozen PBMC. MiXCR, run by TCRdb on the 5' RACE reads, gives a single entry per CDR3 protein. Of 15,000 to 20,000 distinct CDR3 sequences listed, 20% to 25% are singletons. The sample was PBMCs, taken at surgery. Source of these receptors: a female donor with early-stage non-small cell lung cancer.

This clonotype was observed at least ten times. This chain links TRBV5-1 with TRBJ2-3; D might be TRBD1 or TRBD2, each matching 6 bases. The V gene's germline CDR1 is SGHRS and CDR2 YFSETQ. Trimming cost V 4 bases and J 5 bases, with 14 bases left between them. The length of the CDR3 is 14 residues. This CDR3 reads CASSPQGREDTQYF. CDR3 nucleotide sequence: TGCGCCAGCAGCCCCCAGGGGCGGGAAGATACGCAGTATTTT.

This clonotype was observed at least ten times. The chain recombines TRBV28 with TRBJ2-5, with 10 nucleotides matching TRBD2. This CDR3 is built from 17 residues. CDR1 and CDR2 from the germline V gene are MDHEN and SYDVKM. V shed 3 bases, J shed 2 bases, and the junction held 9 bases outside the gene matches. The CDR3 DNA reads as TGTGCCAGCAGTTTCCCCAGCGGGAGGGCGTTACAAGAGACCCAGTACTTC. Protein product: CASSFPSGRALQETQYF. Full variable domain (missing parts from reference TRBV28 and TRBJ2-5): DVKVTQSSRYLVKRTGEKVFLECVQDMDHENMFWYRQDPGLGLRLIYFSYDVKMKEKGDIPEGYSVSREKKERFSLILESASTNQTSMYLCASSFPSGRALQETQYFGPGTRLLVL.

The chain recombines TRBV6-2 or TRBV6-3 with TRBJ1-1; perhaps TRBD1 as D (5 bases). The CDR3 consists of 15 residues. Trimming removed 2 bases at V and 1 base at J, with 11 bases between. Germline CDR1 reads MNHEY; CDR2 reads SVGEGT. CDR3 nucleotides: TGTGCCAGCAGTTACGGTGGGGCAAGGAACACTGAAGCTTTCTTT. Residues: CASSYGGARNTEAFF.

Relative to its sample, this clonotype is medium-sized. V usage is TRBV7-9 and J usage is TRBJ1-1, with D uncertain. Germline CDR1 and CDR2: SEHNR and FQNEAQ (reference sequence). The CDR3 has 15 amino acids. V lost 5 bases and J 5 bases, leaving 18 bases between the germline ends. The CDR3 reads CASSLALGGGTEAFF. The CDR3 coding sequence is TGTGCCAGCAGCCTGGCCCTGGGAGGAGGTACTGAAGCTTTCTTT.

This chain joins TRBV20-1 and TRBJ2-2; no clear D. V lost 3 bases and J lost 4, with 9 bases in between. Germline values: CDR1 DFQATT, CDR2 SNEGSKA (reference sequence). This CDR3 comprises 13 residues. CDR3 in amino acids: CSASVGLTGELFF. The CDR3 region has the DNA TGCAGTGCTAGCGTTGGCCTCACCGGGGAGCTGTTTTTT.

This clonotype was recorded once. V usage is TRBV9 and J usage is TRBJ1-5; D is possibly TRBD1 (5 bases). From germline, CDR1 is SGDLS and CDR2 YYNGEE. This CDR3 is built from 15 residues. V was shortened by 3 bases and J by 7 bases, with 17 bases between the two germline ends. The CDR3 sequence is CASSATAGRSQPQHF. The CDR3, as DNA: TGTGCCAGCAGCGCCACGGCAGGGAGGAGCCAGCCCCAGCATTTT.

This clonotype was counted many times. V gene TRBV18 combines with J gene TRBJ2-3; D assignment may be TRBD1 or TRBD2 (5 bases each). Trimming shortened V by 6 bases and J by 2 bases, and 18 bases separated the two germline ends. Germline V gene lookup returns CDR1 KGHSH and CDR2 LQKENI. The CDR3 contains 16 residues. Written as DNA, the CDR3 is TGTGCCAGCTCCGACGGGGCAAGCGGCACCACAGATACGCAGTATTTT. It is translated as CASSDGASGTTDTQYF.

This clonotype came up many times. The chain uses TRBV20-1 and TRBJ2-3, with TRBD2 as a possible D gene (5 bases). Trimming took 3 bases from V and 3 from J, leaving 10 bases between them. CDR1 and CDR2 from the germline V gene are DFQATT and SNEGSKA (reference sequence). The CDR3 extends over 13 amino acids. This CDR3 reads CSASGAATDTQYF. CDR3 bases: TGCAGTGCTAGCGGAGCGGCAACAGATACGCAGTATTTT.

This clonotype came up once. The rearrangement uses TRBV11-2 and TRBJ1-6; unclear D gene. Trimming took 4 bases from V and 9 from J, leaving 7 bases between them. Germline V gene lookup returns CDR1 SGHAT and CDR2 FQNNGV. The CDR3 covers 12 residues. In DNA form, the CDR3 reads TGTGCCAGCAGCTCGCCTACTTCACCCCTCCACTTT. It codes for CASSSPTSPLHF.

This clonotype was counted ten times or more. The gene calls are TRBV2 and TRBJ2-7; D not resolved. The CDR3 runs 12 residues. Trimming took off 4 bases at V and 2 bases at J, with 6 bases between the two ends. CDR1 and CDR2 (germline): SNHLY, FYNNEI. The CDR3 DNA is TGTGCCAGCAGTGTACTTGCCTACGAGCAGTACTTC. Protein: CASSVLAYEQYF.

This clonotype has ten or more counts. V is TRBV11-3 and J is TRBJ2-3; 9 bases agree with TRBD1. CDR3 length: 16 residues. The germline CDR1 and CDR2 sequences are SGHNT and YENEEA. The J segment lost 6 bases and the V segment lost 1 base, leaving 8 bases of the junction unmatched. CDR3: CASSLGRDRALDTQYF. The CDR3 DNA sequence: TGTGCCAGCAGCTTAGGCCGGGACAGGGCTTTGGATACGCAGTATTTT.

This clonotype was observed a few times. The rearrangement links TRBV21-1 to TRBJ2-7; the table's D gene call, TRBD2, was not cross checked with the DNA. TRBV21-1 is deemed a pseudogene. This CDR3 is 12 amino acids long. CDR3 sequence (DNA): TGTGCCAGCAGTGAGGGATCCTACGAGCAGTACGTC. It yields the protein CASSEGSYEQYV.

This clonotype was counted only a few times. The V gene is TRBV11-2, the J gene TRBJ2-7, with 9 bases that match TRBD2. V gave up 6 bases and J gave up 0 bases; unmatched junction bases: 9. This CDR3 contains 16 residues. The germline CDR1 and CDR2 sequences are SGHAT and FQNNGV. The CDR3 loop is CASRLKREASSYEQYF. In nucleotides, the CDR3 is TGTGCCAGCAGACTCAAGCGGGAGGCGAGCTCCTACGAGCAGTACTTC. The whole variable domain, remainder taken from reference TRBV11-2 and TRBJ2-7, is EAGVAQSPRYKIIEKRQSVAFWCNPISGHATLYWYQQILGQGPKLLIQFQNNGVVDDSQLPKDRFSAERLKGVDSTLKIQPAKLEDSAVYLCASRLKREASSYEQYFGPGTRLTVT.

The chain combines TRBV4-3 with TRBJ1-6; D gene uncertain. The CDR3 runs 13 residues. V lost 0 bases to trimming and J lost 6 bases, with 3 bases between them. From germline, CDR1 is LGHNA and CDR2 YSLEER. As DNA, the CDR3 is TGCGCCAGCAGCCAAGACCGTAATTCACCCCTCCACTTT. Protein: CASSQDRNSPLHF.

This clonotype was counted ten times or more. The chain employs TRBV3-1 and TRBJ2-3; D call uncertain. The V and J ends lost 6 bases and 5 bases respectively, with 6 bases between them. The CDR3 totals 11 residues. Germline V CDR1 and CDR2: LGHDT, YNNKEL (reference sequence). CDR3 bases: TGTGCCAGCAGGTTCGGAGATACGCAGTATTTT. The encoded protein is CASRFGDTQYF.

This clonotype was seen many times. V usage is TRBV27 and J usage is TRBJ2-5; possibly TRBD2 for D (6 bases). Germline V lookup: CDR1 MNHEY, CDR2 SMNVEV (reference sequence). V was trimmed by 2 bases and J by 1 base, leaving 11 bases between them. CDR3 length: 15 amino acids. Here the CDR3 reads CASSLAGRLQETQYF. Here the CDR3 DNA reads TGTGCCAGCAGTTTAGCGGGACGCCTCCAAGAGACCCAGTACTTC.

In regard to this clonotype: The junction departs from germline at one end; a sequencing error may be responsible. J is TRBJ1-6 and V is TRBV7-9; a possible D gene is TRBD1 (5 bases). The germline V gene has CDR1 SEHNR and CDR2 FQNEAQ (reference sequence). This CDR3 contains 14 residues. CDR3 nucleotide sequence: TGTGCCAGCAGCTTAATCCTGGGGGATTCACCCCTCCCTTTT. Residues: CASSLILGDSPLPF.

In its sample, this clonotype was seen many times. The CDR3 DNA follows: TGTGCCAGCAGCTTAGACAGGGGGCCTGGCTACACCTTC. Amino acids: CASSLDRGPGYTF. The chain uses TRBV7-9 and TRBJ1-2, with 9 bases that match TRBD1. Germline V gives CDR1 SEHNR, CDR2 FQNEAQ (reference sequence). The CDR3 loop spans 13 amino acids. The V gene end was trimmed by 1 base and the J gene end by 7 bases; junction bases not matched to a gene: 1.

Many counts were recorded for this clonotype. A read error may explain this, as a much larger clone is one base away. Because it lacks the conserved phenylalanine or tryptophan at the end, this CDR3 is likely a read error. The chain has TRBV7-2 and TRBJ1-5, with 8 bases identical to TRBD1. V gave up 5 bases and J gave up 10 bases; unmatched junction bases: 16. CDR1 and CDR2 from the germline V gene are SGHTA and FQGNSA. CDR3 length: 16 amino acids. Here the CDR3 DNA reads TGTGCCAGCAGCCCCCAGGACAGGGTCGGATTGAGCCCCCAGCATCTT. Translation gives CASSPQDRVGLSPQHL.

Here the CDR3 DNA reads TGTGCCAGCAGCTTCATCGGGGGTTCAACTAATGAAAAACTGTTTTTT. This codes for CASSFIGGSTNEKLFF. The rearrangement joins TRBV5-4 to TRBJ1-4; a possible D gene is TRBD1 (5 bases). This CDR3 has 16 residues. Trimming cost V 2 bases and J 0 bases, with 11 bases left between them. Germline CDR1 SGHNT, CDR2 YYREEE (reference sequence). Using reference TRBV5-4 and TRBJ1-4 for the parts outside the CDR3, the full variable domain is ETGVTQSPTHLIKTRGQQVTLRCSSQSGHNTVSWYQQALGQGPQFIFQYYREEENGRGNFPPRFSGLQFPNYSSELNVNALELDDSALYLCASSFIGGSTNEKLFFGSGTQLSVL.

The CDR3 protein is CASRWETHSREAFF. CDR3 in DNA: TGTGCCAGCCGTTGGGAGACACACTCGCGTGAAGCTTTCTTT. The rearrangement uses TRBV6-2 or TRBV6-3 and TRBJ1-1; no clear D gene. V was pared by 8 bases and J by 7 bases, with 20 bases between. The V gene's germline CDR1 is MNHEY and CDR2 SVGEGT. The CDR3 totals 14 residues.

This clonotype has more than one count but fewer than ten. As DNA, the CDR3 is TGTGCCAGCAGTTTAACAGCTAACACTGAAGCTTTCTTT. This codes for CASSLTANTEAFF. The chain employs TRBV12-3 or TRBV12-4 and TRBJ1-1, with unresolved D. V was clipped by 2 bases and J by 2 bases, with 6 bases between them. The CDR3 consists of 13 residues.

At least ten counts were recorded for this clonotype. J is TRBJ1-2 and V is TRBV14; D is uncertain. The CDR3 extends over 15 amino acids. Germline V gene sequence: CDR1 SGHDN, CDR2 FVKESK. The V and J ends lost 1 base and 3 bases respectively, with 12 bases between them. The CDR3 DNA reads as TGTGCCAGCAGCCAAGGCGCAGGTGGGGACTATGGCTACACCTTC. Amino acid sequence: CASSQGAGGDYGYTF. The full variable domain, with the rest looked up from reference TRBV14 and TRBJ1-2, is EAGVTQFPSHSVIEKGQTVTLRCDPISGHDNLYWYRRVMGKEIKFLLHFVKESKQDESGMPNNRFLAERTGGTYSTLKVQPAELEDSGVYFCASSQGAGGDYGYTFGSGTRLTVV.

This clonotype was seen a handful of times. The CDR3 is CASSDSWGLVLDTQYF. As DNA, the CDR3 is TGTGCCAGCAGTGACTCCTGGGGACTAGTCTTGGATACGCAGTATTTT. V is TRBV6-4 and J is TRBJ2-3, with TRBD2 identical over 8 bases. Trimming at V came to 0 bases and at J to 6 bases, leaving 8 bases not matched to a gene. The CDR3 runs to 16 residues. Germline-derived CDR1 and CDR2 are MRHNA and SNTAGT.

This clonotype was picked up many times. V gene TRBV19 combines with J gene TRBJ1-6; TRBD1 agrees at 7 bases. The ends lost 5 bases at V and 8 bases at J; junction bases unmatched: 9. The CDR3 is made up of 15 amino acids. Germline-derived CDR1 and CDR2 are LNHDA and SQIVND (reference sequence). The CDR3 DNA is TGTGCCAGTAGTGAAACGCAGGGGGTCGATTCACCCCTCCACTTT. Translating gives CASSETQGVDSPLHF.

Many counts were recorded for this clonotype. V gene TRBV6-6 combines with J gene TRBJ2-7; tentatively, D is TRBD1 or TRBD2 (5 bases each). The V gene lost 2 bases and the J gene lost 5 bases, with 16 bases spanning the gap. CDR1 MNHNY and CDR2 SVGAGI come from the germline V gene (reference sequence). This CDR3 is built from 15 residues. This CDR3 is CASSYQEPRGNEQYF. The CDR3 nucleotides are TGTGCCAGCAGTTACCAGGAGCCTCGGGGCAACGAGCAGTACTTC.

This clonotype was picked up many times. The junction departs from germline at one end; a sequencing error may be responsible. The chain uses TRBV28 and TRBJ2-7; 10 bases fit TRBD1. The CDR3 covers 14 residues. Germline loops: CDR1 MDHEN, CDR2 SYDVKM. CDR3 region: CASSLWTGGYEQYF. The CDR3 nucleotides are TGTGCCAGCAGTCTATGGACAGGGGGCTACGAGCAGTACTTC.

This clonotype showed up many times. V is TRBV20-1 and J is TRBJ2-7; D is unclear. Germline CDR1 reads DFQATT; CDR2 reads SNEGSKA (reference sequence). CDR3 length: 13 residues. Trimming took 7 bases from V and 6 from J, leaving 19 bases between them. For the CDR3, the DNA is TGCAGTGAGGTTCGGGCCTTACCTTTCGAGCAGTACTTC. Translated: CSEVRALPFEQYF.

This clonotype has a count of ten or more. The CDR3 loop is CAWSVRAGNTYEQYF. The CDR3 DNA follows: TGTGCCTGGAGTGTACGGGCGGGAAATACCTACGAGCAGTACTTC. V is TRBV30 and J is TRBJ2-7, with D tentatively TRBD2 (6 bases). This CDR3 comprises 15 residues. Trimming cost V 0 bases and J 2 bases, with 14 bases left between them. Germline V gene data show CDR1 as GTSNPN and CDR2 as SVGIG (reference sequence). Full variable domain (rest looked up from reference TRBV30 and TRBJ2-7): SQTIHQWPATLVQPVGSPLSLECTVEGTSNPNLYWYRQAAGRGLQLLFYSVGIGQISSEVPQNLSASRPQDRQFILSSKKLLLSDSGFYLCAWSVRAGNTYEQYFGPGTRLTVT.

The gene calls are TRBV4-3 and TRBJ2-3; D unresolved. The CDR3 is made up of 15 amino acids. Deletions cut 4 bases from V and 2 bases from J, with 13 bases between. CDR1 and CDR2 from the germline V gene are LGHNA and YSLEER. The CDR3 protein is CASSPVLDLTDTQYF. In nucleotides, the CDR3 is TGCGCCAGCAGCCCTGTTTTAGACCTCACAGATACGCAGTATTTT.

This clonotype is classed as medium-sized. Here the CDR3 reads CASSPGGNEQYF. DNA of the CDR3: TGTGCCAGCAGCCCCGGGGGGAACGAGCAGTACTTC. The chain employs TRBV7-9 and TRBJ2-7, with 7 bases that match TRBD2. CDR3 length equals 12 residues. With V trimmed by 5 bases and J by 5 bases, 3 bases remained unmatched. Germline V gene lookup returns CDR1 SEHNR and CDR2 FQNEAQ (reference sequence). Based on the CDR3 plus reference TRBV7-9 and TRBJ2-7, the full variable domain is DTGVSQNPRHKITKRGQNVTFRCDPISEHNRLYWYRQTLGQGPEFLTYFQNEAQLEKSRLLSDRFSAERPKGSFSTLEIQRTEQGDSAMYLCASSPGGNEQYFGPGTRLTVT.

J is TRBJ2-3 and V is TRBV5-4; D not certain. Germline V lookup: CDR1 SGHNT, CDR2 YYREEE (reference sequence). The V end lost 2 bases, the J end lost 4 bases, and 5 bases lay between the germline ends. This CDR3 has 12 amino acids. Here the CDR3 reads CASSFLADTQYF. The CDR3 DNA sequence: TGTGCCAGCAGCTTCCTAGCAGATACGCAGTATTTT.